Below are 25 T cell receptor beta chains sequenced from a single sample in a study of T cells after yellow fever vaccination. TCRdb re-analysed the 5' RACE reads in MiXCR, keeping a single row per CDR3 protein. This table holds hundreds of thousands of distinct CDR3 sequences, 12% found once. Sequencing used PBMCs, obtained on the day of the yellow fever booster vaccination. The receptors originated from a young man who received the YFV17D yellow fever vaccine.

CDR3 sequence reads: CASSLRDGDSSPLHF. CDR3 DNA sequence: TGTGCCAGCAGTTTGAGGGACGGGGATAGTTCACCCCTCCACTTT. The V call is TRBV27, the J call TRBJ1-6, with D perhaps matching TRBD1 (5 bases). The CDR3 extends over 15 amino acids. V lost 3 bases and J lost 9, with 15 bases in between. Looked up from germline, CDR1 is MNHEY and CDR2 is SMNVEV (reference sequence).

In regard to this clonotype: This could be a read error, since a much larger clone is one nucleotide away. A read error is likely, as this CDR3 ends without the conserved phenylalanine or tryptophan. The chain's CDR3 is CSAPRTPGEETQYC. The CDR3 DNA sequence: TGCAGTGCTCCCCGGACCCCCGGAGAAGAGACCCAGTACTGC. V and J are TRBV20-1 and TRBJ2-5; D gene unclear. The germline gives CDR1 DFQATT, CDR2 SNEGSKA (reference sequence). V dropped 5 bases and J dropped 3 bases, with 16 bases sitting between them. The CDR3 consists of 14 residues.

This chain uses TRBV11-2 with TRBJ1-1; 8 bases match TRBD1. The J segment lost 0 bases and the V segment lost 3 bases, leaving 9 bases of the junction unmatched. Germline V CDR1 and CDR2: SGHAT, FQNNGV. The CDR3 extends over 17 amino acids. Here the CDR3 reads CASSFLKTGEVNTEAFF. CDR3 nucleotide sequence: TGTGCCAGCAGCTTCCTAAAGACAGGGGAGGTGAACACTGAAGCTTTCTTT.

The chain carries TRBV5-1 and TRBJ2-2; 7 bases map to TRBD1. Per germline, CDR1 SGHRS and CDR2 YFSETQ. The CDR3 covers 15 residues. J gave up 1 base and V 4 bases, and 4 bases lay outside the gene matches. CDR3 residues: CASSQRTGNTGELFF. Here the CDR3 DNA reads TGCGCCAGCAGCCAGAGGACAGGGAACACCGGGGAGCTGTTTTTT.

The chain employs TRBV5-1 and TRBJ1-6; 7 bases align to TRBD1. The V segment lost 0 bases and the J segment 8 bases; nucleotides outside the gene matches: 5. The V gene's germline CDR1 is SGHRS and CDR2 YFSETQ. This CDR3 region has 15 residues. CDR3 residues: CASSLAQGVDSPLHF. In nucleotides, the CDR3 is TGCGCCAGCAGCTTGGCCCAGGGGGTAGATTCACCCCTCCACTTT.

This clonotype was seen a few times. The V gene is TRBV29-1, the J gene TRBJ2-7; maybe TRBD2 (6 bases). Trimming shortened V by 1 base and J by 3 bases, and 10 bases separated the two germline ends. This CDR3 region has 13 residues. Germline values: CDR1 SQVTM, CDR2 ANQGSEA. CDR3 nucleotide sequence: TGCAGCGTTGAAGTCGGGGGAGACTACGAGCAGTACTTC. Protein product: CSVEVGGDYEQYF.

This clonotype was observed a handful of times. V is TRBV23-1 and J is TRBJ2-5, with 11 bases matching TRBD2. TRBV23-1 is an ORF for which the function is uncertain. CDR3 length equals 18 residues. V dropped 0 bases and J dropped 2; count of bases not matched to a gene: 8. The CDR3 DNA follows: TGCGCCAGCAGTCAATCCCCTCGACTAGCGGGAAGACAAGAGACCCAGTACTTC. Its translation: CASSQSPRLAGRQETQYF.

This clonotype was seen only a few times. This chain connects TRBV11-2 to TRBJ2-7; 7 nucleotides align to TRBD2. The CDR3 is 17 amino acids. The J segment lost 1 base and the V segment lost 5 bases, leaving 14 bases of the junction unmatched. Germline values: CDR1 SGHAT, CDR2 FQNNGV. The CDR3 reads CASSPGLAGQTSYEQYF. CDR3 nucleotide sequence: TGTGCCAGCAGCCCCGGGTTAGCGGGTCAAACTTCCTACGAGCAGTACTTC.

This clonotype has just a few counts. V gene TRBV27 combines with J gene TRBJ2-5; 7 positions agree with TRBD1. Germline V gives CDR1 MNHEY, CDR2 SMNVEV (reference sequence). The CDR3 sequence is 15 residues long. Losses at the gene ends were 2 bases for V and 4 bases for J; bases not matched to a gene: 7. The CDR3 region has the DNA TGTGCCAGCAGTTTACTAGGGGGCGCCCCAGAGACCCAGTACTTC. It codes for CASSLLGGAPETQYF.

This clonotype has a handful of counts. The gene calls are TRBV7-8 and TRBJ2-7, with a possible D match to TRBD1 (5 bases). CDR1 is SGHVS and CDR2 is FQNEAQ in the germline V gene. Trimming removed 5 bases from V and 7 bases from J, with 18 bases in between. The CDR3 sequence is 14 residues long. The CDR3 here is CASSPPQGPEEQYF. The CDR3 coding sequence is TGTGCCAGCAGCCCCCCGCAGGGCCCGGAGGAGCAGTACTTC. Complete variable domain (other parts from reference TRBV7-8 and TRBJ2-7): GAGVSQSPRYKVAKRGQDVALRCDPISGHVSLFWYQQALGQGPEFLTYFQNEAQLDKSGLPSDRFFAERPEGSVSTLKIQRTQQEDSAVYLCASSPPQGPEEQYFGPGTRLTVT.

This clonotype appeared a few times. This chain connects TRBV9 to TRBJ2-5, with 9 bases aligning to TRBD1. After removal of 4 bases from V and 4 bases from J, the junction contained 5 bases not matched to a gene. This CDR3 spans 14 amino acids. The germline CDR1 and CDR2 sequences are SGDLS and YYNGEE. The CDR3 bases are TGTGCCAGCAGCATACAGGGGGCTGCAGAGACCCAGTACTTC. This translates into CASSIQGAAETQYF.

Only a few counts were recorded for this clonotype. The chain couples TRBV12-3 or TRBV12-4 to TRBJ2-2; D is undetermined. There are 14 residues in the CDR3. V lost 2 bases and J 4 bases, leaving 8 bases between the germline ends. The CDR3 sequence is CASSLLASTGELFF. Here the CDR3 DNA reads TGTGCCAGCAGTTTATTAGCCAGCACCGGGGAGCTGTTTTTT.

This clonotype was counted a few times. This chain connects TRBV10-3 to TRBJ2-7; D is ambiguous. CDR1 is ENHRY, CDR2 SYGVKD, per germline. The CDR3 has 13 amino acids. With 7 bases removed from V and 0 bases from J, the gap between germline ends came to 10 bases. The CDR3, as DNA: TGTGCCATCACCGTCCCGGACTCCTACGAGCAGTACTTC. Its translation: CAITVPDSYEQYF.

The chain combines TRBV18 with TRBJ2-1; the match to TRBD2 covers 8 bases. Unmatched junction bases numbered 9, after V lost 4 bases and J lost 10 bases. Germline assignment: CDR1 KGHSH and CDR2 LQKENI. CDR3 length: 14 residues. The CDR3 coding sequence is TGTGCCAGCTCACTCGGGACTAGTATGGTCGAGCAGTTCTTC. Protein product: CASSLGTSMVEQFF.

The chain combines TRBV10-3 with TRBJ1-5; D might be TRBD1 (5 bases). From germline, CDR1 is ENHRY and CDR2 SYGVKD. Trimming took off 5 bases at V and 5 bases at J, with 13 bases between the two ends. There are 14 residues in the CDR3. The CDR3 DNA sequence: TGTGCCATCAGTACTACAGGAATAGATCAGCCCCAGCATTTT. Translating gives CAISTTGIDQPQHF.

This clonotype was picked up a small number of times. CDR3 coding DNA: TGTGCCAGCAGTTTGGGAGGGCGAACCTACAATGAGCAGTTCTTC. This codes for CASSLGGRTYNEQFF. This chain links TRBV12-3 or TRBV12-4 with TRBJ2-1, with 7 positions matching TRBD2. With 3 bases clipped from V and 2 bases from J, the junction kept 4 bases outside the gene matches. The CDR3 is 15 residues long.

The V and J genes are TRBV20-1 and TRBJ2-2; D gene ambiguous. Germline loops: CDR1 DFQATT, CDR2 SNEGSKA (reference sequence). The CDR3 extends over 13 amino acids. Deletions cut 3 bases from V and 1 base from J, with 6 bases between. CDR3 DNA: TGCAGTGCTAGTAAGGGGAACACCGGGGAGCTGTTTTTT. Translating it yields CSASKGNTGELFF.

This clonotype was seen more than once but under ten times. The chain links TRBV5-1 to TRBJ1-1; 7 bases line up with TRBD1. V was clipped by 4 bases and J by 4 bases; unmatched bases: 10. The CDR3 is made up of 15 amino acids. From germline, CDR1 is SGHRS and CDR2 YFSETQ. DNA for the CDR3: TGCGCCAGCAGCAAATCTACAGGGGCGGGCACTGAAGCTTTCTTT. Translated: CASSKSTGAGTEAFF.

In this sample, this clonotype turned up a few times. The V gene is TRBV20-1, the J gene TRBJ2-7, with unresolved D. Per germline, CDR1 DFQATT and CDR2 SNEGSKA (reference sequence). V was clipped by 1 base and J by 0 bases, with 13 bases between them. This CDR3 has 15 residues. The CDR3 is CSARGELSSSYEQYF. CDR3 nucleotides: TGCAGTGCTAGAGGGGAACTGTCGAGCTCCTACGAGCAGTACTTC.

This clonotype was counted ten times or more. One end of the junction fails to match germline, which may point to a read error. This chain uses TRBV5-1 with TRBJ2-7; possible D gene TRBD2, 6 bases. The V gene's germline CDR1 is SGHRS and CDR2 YFSETQ. The CDR3 loop spans 14 amino acids. CDR3 in amino acids: CASSLGRDSYEQYF. DNA for the CDR3: TGTGCCAGCAGCTTAGGGCGGGACTCCTACGAGCAGTACTTC.

This clonotype was detected only a few times. This rearrangement joins TRBV5-1 to TRBJ2-6, with D possibly TRBD1 on 6 matching bases. The CDR3 spans 16 residues. Trimming stripped 6 bases from V and 2 bases from J, with 15 bases between. Germline V gene data show CDR1 as SGHRS and CDR2 as YFSETQ. Here the CDR3 DNA reads TGCGCCAGCAACTTATATGGGGGCGCTGGGGCCAACGTCCTGACTTTC. Encoded protein: CASNLYGGAGANVLTF.

The V and J genes are TRBV6-5 and TRBJ1-5; D is unclear. V lost 2 bases and J 7 bases, leaving 9 bases between the germline ends. The CDR3 contains 13 residues. Germline V gives CDR1 MNHEY, CDR2 SVGAGI. Written as DNA, the CDR3 is TGTGCCAGCAGTTACACGAACTCCCAGCCCCAGCATTTT. Amino acids: CASSYTNSQPQHF.

This clonotype was seen repeatedly, ten times or more. The chain carries TRBV7-9 and TRBJ2-3; 8 nucleotides line up with TRBD2. Germline CDR1 and CDR2: SEHNR and FQNEAQ (reference sequence). After removal of 1 base from V and 2 bases from J, the junction contained 5 bases not matched to a gene. The CDR3 is made up of 16 amino acids. The CDR3 DNA reads TGTGCCAGCAGCTTAGAGGCGGGAGGAACCACAGATACGCAGTATTTT. Its protein is CASSLEAGGTTDTQYF.

About this clonotype: One end of the junction fails to match germline, which may point to a read error. The chain employs TRBV2 and TRBJ2-5; D gene uncertain. Germline lookup yields CDR1 SNHLY and CDR2 FYNNEI. The CDR3 runs 11 residues. The CDR3, as DNA: TGTGCCAGCAGTGAGTTCTGGACCCCGTACTTC. It encodes CASSEFWTPYF.

A few counts support this clonotype. The chain is built from TRBV10-3 and TRBJ2-3; 9 bases align to TRBD2. The ends lost 2 bases at V and 4 bases at J; junction bases unmatched: 10. The CDR3 is made up of 17 amino acids. Per germline, CDR1 ENHRY and CDR2 SYGVKD. CDR3 in amino acids: CAISEGVAGAAPDTQYF. CDR3 DNA sequence: TGTGCCATCAGTGAGGGGGTAGCGGGAGCCGCACCAGATACGCAGTATTTT.